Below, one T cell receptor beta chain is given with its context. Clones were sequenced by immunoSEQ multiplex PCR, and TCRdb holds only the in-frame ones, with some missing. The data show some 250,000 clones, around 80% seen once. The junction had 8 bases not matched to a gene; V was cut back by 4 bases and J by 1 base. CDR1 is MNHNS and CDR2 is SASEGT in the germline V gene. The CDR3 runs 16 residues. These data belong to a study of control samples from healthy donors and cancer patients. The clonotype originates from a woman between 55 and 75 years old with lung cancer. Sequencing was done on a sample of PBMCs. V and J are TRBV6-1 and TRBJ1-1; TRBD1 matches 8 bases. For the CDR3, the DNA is TGTGCCAGCAGTGGGCGGACAGGGAGTAGGAACACTGAAGCTTTCTTT. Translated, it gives CASSGRTGSRNTEAFF.